This T cell receptor (beta chain) was sequenced for a study of CD8+ T cells in alopecia areata. At the level of the study: Tofacitinib administration persisted for 6 to 18 months, succeeded by 6 months off drug.

Extraction of RNA preceded its reverse transcription into cDNA, which served as the sequencing template. The assay was immunoSEQ multiplex PCR, and TCRdb's table has in-frame clones only and misses some. Altogether roughly 200,000 clones are present, 35% to 45% being singletons, with the ten largest covering around 0.48%. With respect to this clone: Its antigen is unidentified.

The treatment here: oral pan-JAK inhibitor, 5-10 mg twice daily. V shed 3 bases, J shed 7 bases, and the junction held 4 bases outside the gene matches. The CDR3 spans 16 residues. Germline V lookup: CDR1 MNHNS, CDR2 SASEGT. Findings of the study overall: Persistence during tofacitinib was seen for many expanded lesional clones in scalp and blood. Scalp lesions, especially in alopecia totalis/universalis, had higher clonality than normal scalp. On tofacitinib, scalp clonality and expanded CD8+ clones among top 100 fell significantly.

The input for sequencing was CD4+ T cells sorted from blood, taken at approximately week 30, from a patient treated with tofacitinib. The chain employs TRBV6-1 and TRBJ2-1; 15 bases are a match to TRBD2. The receptor was isolated from a human donor with alopecia areata. CDR3 sequence (DNA): TGTGCCAGCAGTGACCATGGGACTAGCGGGAGGAATGAGCAGTTCTTC. This gives the protein CASSDHGTSGRNEQFF.